These T cell receptor beta chains were read from a single sample in a study of blood T cell repertoires in COVID-19. The method was immunoSEQ multiplex PCR; TCRdb's version includes in-frame clones alone and lacks a portion of them. Of 240,000 or so clones listed, more than 85% are singletons. Material for sequencing was PBMCs or T cells enriched from blood (not recorded which). The receptors here all came from a middle-aged man who had recovered from COVID-19. Both conserved end residues are part of each CDR3. The order of the fields is V gene, D gene, CDR3 protein. The D gene is left open where the match is weak.

V: TRBV7-9; D: TRBD1; CDR3: CASSYIGTGDKKLFF
V: TRBV7-2; D: -; CDR3: CASSLVASRNPPDEQYF
V: TRBV9; D: -; CDR3: CASSVRTDYGYTF
V: TRBV4-2; D: -; CDR3: CASSQAGRPQHF
V: TRBV29-1; D: TRBD2; CDR3: CSVEGLAGLSSYNEQFF
V: TRBV5-6; D: TRBD1; CDR3: CASSLSGFGTVNSPLHF
V: TRBV19; D: TRBD1; CDR3: CASSRTGGLRETQYF
V: TRBV6-5; D: -; CDR3: CASRSPGGNNSPLHF
V: TRBV5-1; D: TRBD2; CDR3: CASSLEGLAGGDTQYF
V: TRBV7-2; D: TRBD2; CDR3: CASSLVGTSGDQFF
V: TRBV9; D: -; CDR3: CASSKGDHNEQFF
V: TRBV9; D: -; CDR3: CASSFRQDYTEAFF
V: TRBV30; D: -; CDR3: CAWSVTGKAAAFF
V: TRBV19; D: TRBD1; CDR3: CASRQDRGTYEQYF
V: TRBV7-3; D: -; CDR3: CASSPTANLGELFF
V: TRBV9; D: TRBD1; CDR3: CASSVVGQGGTEAFF
V: TRBV19; D: TRBD1; CDR3: CASSISQGAAGYTF
V: TRBV5-4; D: -; CDR3: CASSQDSSNEKLFF
V: TRBV11-2; D: -; CDR3: CASSPLGAVKNEQYF
V: TRBV15; D: TRBD1; CDR3: CATSRDRGLVTEAFF
V: TRBV30; D: -; CDR3: CAWSLSYGYTF
V: TRBV6-2/TRBV6-3; D: -; CDR3: CASSPAATNEKLFF
V: TRBV30; D: -; CDR3: CAWRASRASDYGYTF
V: TRBV11-2; D: -; CDR3: CASSLDSGQIYNEQFF
V: TRBV29-1; D: -; CDR3: CSVGPGGNQPQHF
V: TRBV6-5; D: TRBD2; CDR3: CASSFSLADEQYF
V: TRBV4-1; D: TRBD1; CDR3: CASSQGTGAINQPQHF
V: TRBV5-4; D: TRBD1; CDR3: CASSPDRDRESGSMNTEAFF
V: TRBV3-1/TRBV3-2; D: TRBD2; CDR3: CASSLSGGLDTQYF
V: TRBV2; D: -; CDR3: CASTPNGVSRSYNEQFF
V: TRBV9; D: -; CDR3: CASSVTSSGNTIYF
V: TRBV3-1/TRBV3-2; D: -; CDR3: CASSQSPGPQHF
V: TRBV5-1; D: -; CDR3: CASSLGTGFVGNTIYF
V: TRBV4-1; D: TRBD1; CDR3: CASSPGQGADEKLFF
V: TRBV11-3; D: TRBD1; CDR3: CASSLDRASRDSFGIQYF
V: TRBV5-1; D: TRBD1; CDR3: CASTLTGVETQYF
V: TRBV6-1; D: TRBD1; CDR3: CASSEAPGQPDLYEQYF
V: TRBV7-9; D: -; CDR3: CASSLVGSGNYGYTF
V: TRBV5-1; D: -; CDR3: CASSVDTGLSEQYF
V: TRBV7-9; D: -; CDR3: CASSLLVSAEAFF
V: TRBV20-1; D: -; CDR3: CSAPTDYGYTF
V: TRBV9; D: -; CDR3: CASSATDYPSFTGELFF
V: TRBV6-5; D: TRBD2; CDR3: CASSLAGGNIQYF
V: TRBV5-6; D: TRBD1; CDR3: CASRDRGLMNTEAFF
V: TRBV28; D: TRBD2; CDR3: CASSSLPGLARYLPKNIQYF
V: TRBV2; D: TRBD1; CDR3: CASILGTGGGGYTF
V: TRBV19; D: -; CDR3: CASSIWTVNEQFF
V: TRBV5-1; D: TRBD2; CDR3: CASSPGTRFTGELFF
V: TRBV7-2; D: TRBD2; CDR3: CASRTTSGRAGTGELFF
V: TRBV29-1; D: -; CDR3: CSLRVEKEFF